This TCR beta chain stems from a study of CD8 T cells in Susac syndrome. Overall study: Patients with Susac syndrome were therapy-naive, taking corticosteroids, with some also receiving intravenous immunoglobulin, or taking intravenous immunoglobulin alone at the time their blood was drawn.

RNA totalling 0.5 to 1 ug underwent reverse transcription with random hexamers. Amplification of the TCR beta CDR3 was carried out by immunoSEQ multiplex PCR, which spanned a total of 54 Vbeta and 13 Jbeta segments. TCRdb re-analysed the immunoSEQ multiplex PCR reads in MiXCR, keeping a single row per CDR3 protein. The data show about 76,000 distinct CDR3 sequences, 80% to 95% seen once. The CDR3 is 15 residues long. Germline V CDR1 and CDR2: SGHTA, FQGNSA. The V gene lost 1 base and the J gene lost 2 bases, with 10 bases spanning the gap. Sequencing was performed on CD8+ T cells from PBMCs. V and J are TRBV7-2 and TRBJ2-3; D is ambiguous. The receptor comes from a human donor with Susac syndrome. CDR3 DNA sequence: TGTGCCAGCAGCTTAGGGCTCCTACTCACAGATACGCAGTATTTT. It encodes CASSLGLLLTDTQYF. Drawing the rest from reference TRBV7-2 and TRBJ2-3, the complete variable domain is GAGVSQSPSNKVTEKGKDVELRCDPISGHTALYWYRQSLGQGLEFLIYFQGNSAPDKSGLPSDRFSAERTGGSVSTLTIQRTQQEDSAVYLCASSLGLLLTDTQYFGPGTRLTVL.